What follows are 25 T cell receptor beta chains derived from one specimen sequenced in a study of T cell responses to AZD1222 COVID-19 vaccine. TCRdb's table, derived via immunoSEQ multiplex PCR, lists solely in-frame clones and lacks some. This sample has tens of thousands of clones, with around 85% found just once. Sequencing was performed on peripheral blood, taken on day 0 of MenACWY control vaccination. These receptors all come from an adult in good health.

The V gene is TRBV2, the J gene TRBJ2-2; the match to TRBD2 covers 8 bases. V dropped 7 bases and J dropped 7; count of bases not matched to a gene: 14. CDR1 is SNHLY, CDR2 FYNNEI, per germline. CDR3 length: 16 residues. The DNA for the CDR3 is TGTGCCAGCACGGGAAGGACTAGCAGGAACGGCGGGGAGCTGTTTTTT. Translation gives CASTGRTSRNGGELFF.

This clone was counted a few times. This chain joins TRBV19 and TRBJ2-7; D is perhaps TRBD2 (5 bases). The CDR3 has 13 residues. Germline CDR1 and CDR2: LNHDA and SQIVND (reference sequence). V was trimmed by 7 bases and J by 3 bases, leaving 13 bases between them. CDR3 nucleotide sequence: TGTGCCAGTAACCGGGCCCGGGACTACGAGCAGTACTTC. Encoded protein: CASNRARDYEQYF.

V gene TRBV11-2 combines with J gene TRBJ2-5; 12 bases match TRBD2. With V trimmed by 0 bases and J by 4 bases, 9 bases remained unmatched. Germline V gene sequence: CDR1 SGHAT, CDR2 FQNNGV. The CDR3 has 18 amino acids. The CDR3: CASSLDWASGRGGETQYF. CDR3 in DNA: TGTGCCAGCAGCTTAGACTGGGCTAGCGGGAGGGGAGGAGAGACCCAGTACTTC.

CDR3 coding DNA: TGCGCCAGCAGCTTGGACGGACAGGGGGTGGACTCTGAAGCTTTCTTT. Residues: CASSLDGQGVDSEAFF. The chain couples TRBV5-1 to TRBJ1-1; 10 positions match TRBD1. The CDR3 totals 16 residues. The V segment lost 0 bases and the J segment 6 bases; nucleotides outside the gene matches: 8. Per the germline V gene, CDR1 is SGHRS and CDR2 is YFSETQ.

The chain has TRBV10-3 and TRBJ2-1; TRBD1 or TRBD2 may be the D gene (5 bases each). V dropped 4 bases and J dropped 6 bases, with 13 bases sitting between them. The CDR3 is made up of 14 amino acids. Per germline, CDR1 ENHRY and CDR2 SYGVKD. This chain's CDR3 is CAISAGSLGNEQFF. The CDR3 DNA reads TGTGCCATCAGTGCAGGGAGTCTAGGCAATGAGCAGTTCTTC.

The CDR3 is CASSKGPTSQETQYF. The CDR3 coding sequence is TGTGCCAGCAGCAAGGGACCAACGTCCCAAGAGACCCAGTACTTC. The J gene is TRBJ2-5, the V gene TRBV7-9, with D possibly called TRBD1 or TRBD2 (5 bases each). The CDR3 has 15 residues. The V and J ends lost 5 bases and 1 base respectively, with 14 bases between them. CDR1 is SEHNR and CDR2 is FQNEAQ in the germline V gene (reference sequence).

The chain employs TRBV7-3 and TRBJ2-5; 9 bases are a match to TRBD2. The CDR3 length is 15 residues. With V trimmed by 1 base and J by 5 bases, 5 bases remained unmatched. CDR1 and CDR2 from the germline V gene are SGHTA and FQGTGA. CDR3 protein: CASSLSGTSTETQYF. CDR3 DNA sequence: TGTGCCAGCAGCTTAAGCGGGACTAGCACCGAGACCCAGTACTTC. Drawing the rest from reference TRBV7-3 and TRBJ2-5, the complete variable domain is GAGVSQTPSNKVTEKGKYVELRCDPISGHTALYWYRQSLGQGPEFLIYFQGTGAADDSGLPNDRFFAVRPEGSVSTLKIQRTERGDSAVYLCASSLSGTSTETQYFGPGTRLLVL.

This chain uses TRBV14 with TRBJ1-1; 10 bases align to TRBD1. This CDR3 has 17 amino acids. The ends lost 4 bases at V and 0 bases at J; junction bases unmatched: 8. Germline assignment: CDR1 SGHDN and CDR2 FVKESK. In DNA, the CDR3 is TGTGCCAGCAGCCTCCGGACAGGGGGTCCTATGAACACTGAAGCTTTCTTT. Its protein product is CASSLRTGGPMNTEAFF.

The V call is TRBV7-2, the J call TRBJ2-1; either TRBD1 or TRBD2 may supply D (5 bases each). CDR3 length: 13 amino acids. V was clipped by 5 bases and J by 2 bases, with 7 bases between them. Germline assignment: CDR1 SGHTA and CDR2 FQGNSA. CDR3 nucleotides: TGTGCCAGCAGCAGGGACGCCTACAATGAGCAGTTCTTC. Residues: CASSRDAYNEQFF. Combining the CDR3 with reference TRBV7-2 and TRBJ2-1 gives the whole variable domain GAGVSQSPSNKVTEKGKDVELRCDPISGHTALYWYRQSLGQGLEFLIYFQGNSAPDKSGLPSDRFSAERTGGSVSTLTIQRTQQEDSAVYLCASSRDAYNEQFFGPGTRLTVL.

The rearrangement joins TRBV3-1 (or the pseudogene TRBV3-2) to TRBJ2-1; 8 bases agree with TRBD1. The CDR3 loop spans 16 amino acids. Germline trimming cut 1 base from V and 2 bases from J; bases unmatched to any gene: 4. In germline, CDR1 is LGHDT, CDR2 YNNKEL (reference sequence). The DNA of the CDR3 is TGTGCCAGCAGCCAAGCAGGACAGGGTACCTACAATGAGCAGTTCTTC. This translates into CASSQAGQGTYNEQFF.

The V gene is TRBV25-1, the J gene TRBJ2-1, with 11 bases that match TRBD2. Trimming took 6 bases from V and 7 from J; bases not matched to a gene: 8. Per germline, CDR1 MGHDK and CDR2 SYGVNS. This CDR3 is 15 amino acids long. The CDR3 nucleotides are TGTGCCAGCAGGGTTACTAGCGGGAGAAAGAATGAGCAGTTCTTC. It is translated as CASRVTSGRKNEQFF.

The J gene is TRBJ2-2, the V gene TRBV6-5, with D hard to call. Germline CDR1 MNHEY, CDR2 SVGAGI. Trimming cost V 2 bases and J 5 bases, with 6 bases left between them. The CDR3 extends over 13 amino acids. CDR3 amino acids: CASSYTGTGELFF. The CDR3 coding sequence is TGTGCCAGCAGTTACACCGGGACCGGGGAGCTGTTTTTT.

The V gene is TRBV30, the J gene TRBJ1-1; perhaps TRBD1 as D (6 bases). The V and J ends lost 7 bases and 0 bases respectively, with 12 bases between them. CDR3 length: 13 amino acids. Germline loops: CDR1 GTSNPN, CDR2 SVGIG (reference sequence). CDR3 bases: TGTGCCTACCACAGGGCAGTGAACACTGAAGCTTTCTTT. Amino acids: CAYHRAVNTEAFF.

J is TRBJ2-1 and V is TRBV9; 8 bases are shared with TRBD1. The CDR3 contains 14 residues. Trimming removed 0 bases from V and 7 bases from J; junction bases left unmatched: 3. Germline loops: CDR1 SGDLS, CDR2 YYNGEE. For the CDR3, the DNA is TGTGCCAGCAGCGTAGGGACAGGGAGGAATGAGCAGTTCTTC. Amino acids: CASSVGTGRNEQFF.

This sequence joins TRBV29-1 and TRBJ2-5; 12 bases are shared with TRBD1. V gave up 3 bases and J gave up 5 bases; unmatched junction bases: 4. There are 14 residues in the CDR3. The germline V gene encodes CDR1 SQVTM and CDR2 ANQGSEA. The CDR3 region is CSVDGTGGWETQYF. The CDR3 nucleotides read TGCAGCGTTGATGGGACAGGGGGCTGGGAGACCCAGTACTTC.

CDR3 nucleotides: TGTGCCAGCAGCCAAGAGAGACGATCCGGGACTAGCGGGGGGTTCACAGATACGCAGTATTTT. Translation gives CASSQERRSGTSGGFTDTQYF. The V call is TRBV3-1 (or the pseudogene TRBV3-2), the J call TRBJ2-3; the match to TRBD2 covers 15 bases. Germline CDR1 LGHDT, CDR2 YNNKEL (reference sequence). The V and J ends lost 0 bases and 2 bases, in that order; junction bases with no gene match: 12. This CDR3 is 21 amino acids long.

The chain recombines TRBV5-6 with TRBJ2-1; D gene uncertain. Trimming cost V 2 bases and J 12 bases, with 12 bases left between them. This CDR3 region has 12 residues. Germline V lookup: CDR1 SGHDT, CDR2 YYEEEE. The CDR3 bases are TGTGCCAGCAGCTTTGGGATCAAGGGGCAGTTCTTC. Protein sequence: CASSFGIKGQFF.

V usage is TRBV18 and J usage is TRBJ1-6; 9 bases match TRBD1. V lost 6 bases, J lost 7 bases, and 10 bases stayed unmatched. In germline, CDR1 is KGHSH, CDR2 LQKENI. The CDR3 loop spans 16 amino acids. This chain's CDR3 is CASSIQGTGHNSPLHF. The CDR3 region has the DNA TGTGCCAGCTCGATCCAGGGGACAGGGCACAATTCACCCCTCCACTTT.

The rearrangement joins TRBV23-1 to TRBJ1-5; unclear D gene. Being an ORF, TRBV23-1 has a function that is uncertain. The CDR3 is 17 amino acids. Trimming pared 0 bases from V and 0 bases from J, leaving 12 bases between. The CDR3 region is CASSQSVPGPSNQPQHF. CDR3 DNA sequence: TGCGCCAGCAGTCAATCAGTGCCAGGCCCTAGCAATCAGCCCCAGCATTTT.

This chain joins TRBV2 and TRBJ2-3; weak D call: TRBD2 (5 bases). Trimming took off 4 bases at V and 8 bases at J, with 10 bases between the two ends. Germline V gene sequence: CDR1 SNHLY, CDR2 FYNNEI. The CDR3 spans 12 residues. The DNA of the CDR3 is TGTGCCAGCAGTGCCCGGACTGGTACGCAGTATTTT. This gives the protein CASSARTGTQYF.

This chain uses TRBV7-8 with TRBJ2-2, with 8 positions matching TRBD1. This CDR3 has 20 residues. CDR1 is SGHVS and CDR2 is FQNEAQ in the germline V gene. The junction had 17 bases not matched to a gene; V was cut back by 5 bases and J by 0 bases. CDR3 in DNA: TGTGCCAGCAGCACCTTAAGATGGACAGGGAATCCCTCGAACACCGGGGAGCTGTTTTTT. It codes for CASSTLRWTGNPSNTGELFF.

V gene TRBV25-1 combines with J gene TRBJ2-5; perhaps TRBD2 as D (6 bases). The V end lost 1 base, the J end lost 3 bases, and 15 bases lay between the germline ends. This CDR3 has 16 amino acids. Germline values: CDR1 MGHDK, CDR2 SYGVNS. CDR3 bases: TGTGCCAGCAGTGAATGGTTGGCGGGACGAGAAGAGACCCAGTACTTC. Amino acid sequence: CASSEWLAGREETQYF. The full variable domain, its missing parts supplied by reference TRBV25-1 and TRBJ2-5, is EADIYQTPRYLVIGTGKKITLECSQTMGHDKMYWYQQDPGMELHLIHYSYGVNSTEKGDLSSESTVSRIRTEHFPLTLESARPSHTSQYLCASSEWLAGREETQYFGPGTRLLVL.

CDR3 sequence (DNA): TGCGCCAGCAGCCAAGGACCCCTGGGGCAGGGGCAAGAGACCCAGTACTTC. Translated, it gives CASSQGPLGQGQETQYF. V is TRBV4-1 and J is TRBJ2-5; D might be TRBD1 (6 bases). CDR3 size: 17 residues. CDR1 and CDR2 (germline): MGHRA, YSYEKL. V was trimmed by 1 base and J by 2 bases, leaving 17 bases between them.

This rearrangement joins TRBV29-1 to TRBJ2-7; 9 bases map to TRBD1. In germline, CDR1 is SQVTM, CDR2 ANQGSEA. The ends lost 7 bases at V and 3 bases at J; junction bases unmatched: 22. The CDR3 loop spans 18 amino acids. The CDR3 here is CSATGGYLNPKKFYEQYF. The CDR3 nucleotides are TGCAGCGCGACAGGGGGTTATTTAAACCCCAAAAAGTTCTACGAGCAGTACTTC.

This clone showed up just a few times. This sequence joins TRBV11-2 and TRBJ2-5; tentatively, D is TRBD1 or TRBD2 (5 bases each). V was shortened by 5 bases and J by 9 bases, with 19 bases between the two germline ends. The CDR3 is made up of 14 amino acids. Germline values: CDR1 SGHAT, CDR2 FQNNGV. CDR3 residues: CASSIPGSLGAQYF. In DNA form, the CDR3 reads TGTGCCAGCAGCATCCCCGGGTCCCTGGGGGCCCAGTACTTC. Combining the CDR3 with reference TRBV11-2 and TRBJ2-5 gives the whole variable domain EAGVAQSPRYKIIEKRQSVAFWCNPISGHATLYWYQQILGQGPKLLIQFQNNGVVDDSQLPKDRFSAERLKGVDSTLKIQPAKLEDSAVYLCASSIPGSLGAQYFGPGTRLLVL.